The TCR beta chain described here comes from a study of T cells in Graves' hyperthyroidism and ophthalmopathy. Study results and limitations: Most thyroid-expanded clonotypes above 0.001 were also found in blood. In validation, the model predicted ophthalmopathy. These predictions came a median roughly 7.1 months before onset.

This clonotype was recorded many times. Antigen specificity is unknown. It was considered stable Graves' hyperthyroidism when ophthalmopathy did not progress within 18 months. Germline V lookup: CDR1 SNHLY, CDR2 FYNNEI. Between the trimmed V and J ends, which lost 5 bases and 3 bases, there was a span of 17 bases. The CDR3 sequence is 15 residues long. It was RNA transcripts that yielded the amplified TCR beta CDR3 regions. First-round RT-PCR targeting the TCR CDR3 was performed with the HTBI primer set. In TCRdb, the multiplex PCR reads were re-called with MiXCR into one record per CDR3 protein. The sample has about 420,000 distinct CDR3 sequences, around a sixth seen once.

The sequence came from a woman between 18 and 30 years old with Graves' hyperthyroidism. This rearrangement joins TRBV2 to TRBJ2-7, with D tentatively TRBD2 (6 bases). Sequencing was done on a sample of blood. The DNA for the CDR3 is TGTGCCAGCAGTAAGACTAGTATTAAGGACTACGAGCAGTACTTC. Residues: CASSKTSIKDYEQYF.